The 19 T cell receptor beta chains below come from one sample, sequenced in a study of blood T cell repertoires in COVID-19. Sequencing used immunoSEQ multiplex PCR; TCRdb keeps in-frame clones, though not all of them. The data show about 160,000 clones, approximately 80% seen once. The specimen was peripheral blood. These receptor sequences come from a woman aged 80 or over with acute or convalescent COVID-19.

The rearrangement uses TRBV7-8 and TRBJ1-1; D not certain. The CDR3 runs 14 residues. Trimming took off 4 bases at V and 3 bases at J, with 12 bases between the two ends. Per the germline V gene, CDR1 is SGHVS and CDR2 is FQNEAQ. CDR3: CASSSLAGDTEAFF. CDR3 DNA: TGTGCCAGCAGCTCTCTCGCCGGGGACACTGAAGCTTTCTTT.

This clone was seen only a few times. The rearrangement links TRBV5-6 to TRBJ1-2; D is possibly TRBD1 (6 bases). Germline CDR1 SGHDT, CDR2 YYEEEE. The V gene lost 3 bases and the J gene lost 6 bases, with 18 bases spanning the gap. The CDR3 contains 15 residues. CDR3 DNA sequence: TGTGCCAGCAGCTCCACGAGGACAGCAAGGAATGGCTACACCTTC. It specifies CASSSTRTARNGYTF.

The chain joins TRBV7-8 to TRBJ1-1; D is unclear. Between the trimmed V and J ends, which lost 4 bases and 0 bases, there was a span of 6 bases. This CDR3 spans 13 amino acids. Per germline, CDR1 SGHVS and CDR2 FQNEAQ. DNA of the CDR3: TGTGCCAGCAGCTCCAACATGAACACTGAAGCTTTCTTT. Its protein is CASSSNMNTEAFF.

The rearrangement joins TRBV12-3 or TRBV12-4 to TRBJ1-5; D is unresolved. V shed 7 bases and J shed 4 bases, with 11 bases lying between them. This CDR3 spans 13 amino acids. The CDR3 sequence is CASKRELNQPQHF. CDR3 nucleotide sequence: TGTGCCAGCAAACGGGAGCTTAATCAGCCCCAGCATTTT.

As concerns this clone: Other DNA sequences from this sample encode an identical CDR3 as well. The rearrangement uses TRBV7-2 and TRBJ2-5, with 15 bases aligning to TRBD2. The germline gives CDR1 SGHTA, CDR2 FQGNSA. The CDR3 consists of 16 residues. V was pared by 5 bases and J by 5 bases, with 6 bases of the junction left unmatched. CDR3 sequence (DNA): TGTGCCAGCAGCCCGGGACTAGCGGGAGGCGGGGAGACCCAGTACTTC. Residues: CASSPGLAGGGETQYF.

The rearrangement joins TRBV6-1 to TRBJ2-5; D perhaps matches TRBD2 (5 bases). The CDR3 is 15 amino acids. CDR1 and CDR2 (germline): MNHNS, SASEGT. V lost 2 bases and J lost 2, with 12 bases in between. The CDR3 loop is CASSERELQQETQYF. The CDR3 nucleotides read TGTGCCAGCAGTGAACGGGAACTGCAGCAAGAGACCCAGTACTTC.

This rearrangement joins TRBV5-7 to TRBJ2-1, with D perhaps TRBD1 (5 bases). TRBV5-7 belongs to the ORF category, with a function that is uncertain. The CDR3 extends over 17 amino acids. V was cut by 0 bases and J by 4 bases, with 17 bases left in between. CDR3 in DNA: TGTGCCAGCAGCTTGGCTGACAGCTCAAACCCTTACAATGAGCAGTTCTTC. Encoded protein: CASSLADSSNPYNEQFF.

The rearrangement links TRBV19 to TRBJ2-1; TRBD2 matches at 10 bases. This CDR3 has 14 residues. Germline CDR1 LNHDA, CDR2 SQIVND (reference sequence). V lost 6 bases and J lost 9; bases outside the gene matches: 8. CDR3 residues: CASSQQAGGLEQFF. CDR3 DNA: TGTGCCAGTAGCCAACAAGCGGGAGGGCTTGAGCAGTTCTTC.

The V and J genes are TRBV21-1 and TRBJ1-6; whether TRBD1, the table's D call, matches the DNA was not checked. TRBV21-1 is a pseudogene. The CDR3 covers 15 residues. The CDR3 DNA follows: TGTGCCAGCAGCAAAGGGACAGGGTATAATTCACCCCTCCACTTT. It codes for CASSKGTGYNSPLHF.

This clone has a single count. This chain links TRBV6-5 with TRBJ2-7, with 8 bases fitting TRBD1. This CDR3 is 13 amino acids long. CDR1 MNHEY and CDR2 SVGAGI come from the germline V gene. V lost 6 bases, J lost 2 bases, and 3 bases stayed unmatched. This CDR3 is CASRAGGPYEQYF. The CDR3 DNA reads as TGTGCCAGCAGAGCAGGGGGCCCCTACGAGCAGTACTTC.

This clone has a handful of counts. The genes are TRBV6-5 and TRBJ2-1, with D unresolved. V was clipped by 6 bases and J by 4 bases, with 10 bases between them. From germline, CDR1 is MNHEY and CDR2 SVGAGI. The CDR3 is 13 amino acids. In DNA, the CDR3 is TGTGCCAGCAGCCTCAATAGATACAATGAGCAGTTCTTC. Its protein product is CASSLNRYNEQFF.

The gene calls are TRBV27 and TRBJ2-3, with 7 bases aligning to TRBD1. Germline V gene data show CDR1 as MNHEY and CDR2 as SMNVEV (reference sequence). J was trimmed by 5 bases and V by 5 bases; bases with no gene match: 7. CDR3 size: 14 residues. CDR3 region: CASSQGQVLDTQYF. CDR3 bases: TGTGCCAGCAGTCAAGGACAGGTATTAGATACGCAGTATTTT.

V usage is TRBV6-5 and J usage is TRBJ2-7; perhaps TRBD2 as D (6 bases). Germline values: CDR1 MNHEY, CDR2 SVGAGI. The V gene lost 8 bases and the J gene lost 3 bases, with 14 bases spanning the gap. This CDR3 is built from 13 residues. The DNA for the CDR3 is TGTGCCAGCGGGGGACTCGGGTTCTACGAGCAGTACTTC. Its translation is CASGGLGFYEQYF.

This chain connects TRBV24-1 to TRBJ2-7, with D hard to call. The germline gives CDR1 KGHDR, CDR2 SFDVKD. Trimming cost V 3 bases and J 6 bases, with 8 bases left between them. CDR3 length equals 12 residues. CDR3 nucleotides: TGTGCCACCAGTGATCCCGGTGGCGAGCAGTACTTC. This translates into CATSDPGGEQYF.

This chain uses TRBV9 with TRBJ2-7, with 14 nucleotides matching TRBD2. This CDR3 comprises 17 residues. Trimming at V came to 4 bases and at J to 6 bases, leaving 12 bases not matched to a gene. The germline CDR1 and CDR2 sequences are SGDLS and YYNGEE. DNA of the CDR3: TGTGCCAGCAGCTTAAGGACGGGGACTAGCGGGAGTGGCGAGCAGTACTTC. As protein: CASSLRTGTSGSGEQYF.

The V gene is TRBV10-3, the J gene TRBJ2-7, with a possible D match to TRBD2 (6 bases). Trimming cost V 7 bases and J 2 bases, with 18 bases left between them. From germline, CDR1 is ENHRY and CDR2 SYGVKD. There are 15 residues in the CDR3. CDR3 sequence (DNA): TGTGCCATCACCCCTTCGGGAGATGGACCCTACGAGCAGTACTTC. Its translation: CAITPSGDGPYEQYF.

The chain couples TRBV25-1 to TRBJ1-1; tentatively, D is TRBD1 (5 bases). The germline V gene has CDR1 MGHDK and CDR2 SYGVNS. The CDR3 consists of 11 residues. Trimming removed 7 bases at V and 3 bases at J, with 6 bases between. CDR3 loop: CASIRDTEAFF. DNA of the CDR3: TGTGCCAGCATCAGGGACACTGAAGCTTTCTTT.

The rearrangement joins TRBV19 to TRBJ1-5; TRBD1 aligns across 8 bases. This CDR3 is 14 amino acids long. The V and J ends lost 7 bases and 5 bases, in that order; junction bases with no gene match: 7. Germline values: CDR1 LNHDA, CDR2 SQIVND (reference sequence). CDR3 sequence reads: CASKSGQGDQPQHF. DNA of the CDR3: TGTGCCAGTAAGTCAGGACAGGGCGATCAGCCCCAGCATTTT.

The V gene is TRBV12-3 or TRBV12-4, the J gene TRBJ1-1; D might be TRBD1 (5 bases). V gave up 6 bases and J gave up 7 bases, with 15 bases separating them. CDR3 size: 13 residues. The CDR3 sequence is CASRDTLTDEAFF. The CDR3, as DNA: TGTGCCAGCAGGGACACCCTGACAGATGAAGCTTTCTTT.